These 27 T cell receptor beta chains came from one sample sequenced in a study of beta chain features in type 1 diabetes. Study-level results: In all four CD4+ subsets, TCRB CDR3 length was significantly, moderately reduced in type 1 diabetes.

No antigen has been assigned to these receptors. Expressed TCRB transcripts were sequenced because the isolated RNA had all been reverse transcribed beforehand. TCRdb's copy holds only in-frame clones and misses some; the assay was immunoSEQ multiplex PCR. The table includes some 640,000 clones, over 13% detected once. The specimen was naive CD4+ T cells from blood. The origin of the receptors is a young man with type 1 diabetes.

This chain uses TRBV6-6 with TRBJ2-1, with D unresolved. Germline lookup yields CDR1 MNHNY and CDR2 SVGAGI (reference sequence). Deletions cut 5 bases from V and 10 bases from J, with 18 bases between. There are 14 residues in the CDR3. CDR3 bases: TGTGCCAGCAGTAGTTCTGGTCTGGAAAGAGAGCAGTTCTTC. Translation: CASSSSGLEREQFF.

CDR3 sequence (DNA): TGCACCAGCAGCCAAGTTCGGTTTGGGCAGTACTTC. Translation gives CTSSQVRFGQYF. This rearrangement joins TRBV1 to TRBJ2-7; the table calls TRBD2, which could not be checked here. TRBV1 is annotated as a pseudogene. The CDR3 consists of 12 residues.

The genes are TRBV2 and TRBJ2-5, with TRBD1 matching over 9 bases. The CDR3 has 14 residues. Germline V gene sequence: CDR1 SNHLY, CDR2 FYNNEI. J was trimmed by 5 bases and V by 6 bases; bases with no gene match: 7. CDR3 in amino acids: CASSKGQGLETQYF. Here the CDR3 DNA reads TGTGCCAGCAGCAAGGGACAGGGCCTCGAGACCCAGTACTTC.

The chain uses TRBV9 and TRBJ2-2; maybe TRBD2 (5 bases). V dropped 0 bases and J dropped 4 bases, with 10 bases sitting between them. The CDR3 is 15 residues long. Germline V gene lookup returns CDR1 SGDLS and CDR2 YYNGEE. CDR3: CASSVEGAGTGELFF. Here the CDR3 DNA reads TGTGCCAGCAGCGTAGAGGGCGCGGGCACCGGGGAGCTGTTTTTT.

The table lists this clone with a few counts. The chain recombines TRBV6-5 with TRBJ1-4; 8 bases align to TRBD1. The CDR3 is made up of 15 amino acids. Germline V gives CDR1 MNHEY, CDR2 SVGAGI. V dropped 2 bases and J dropped 8; count of bases not matched to a gene: 7. CDR3 loop: CASSYGDRGLEKLFF. Written as DNA, the CDR3 is TGTGCCAGCAGTTACGGAGACAGGGGTTTAGAAAAACTGTTTTTT.

On this clone: At one end the junction does not follow the germline gene, possibly because of a read error. The V gene is TRBV18, the J gene TRBJ2-3, with 8 bases that match TRBD2. This CDR3 spans 14 amino acids. Germline V gives CDR1 KGHSH, CDR2 LQKENI. The chain's CDR3 is CASSPRGGRDTQYF. The CDR3 nucleotides are TGTGCCAGCTCCCCACGGGGGGGACGAGATACGCAGTATTTT.

The rearrangement joins TRBV5-6 to TRBJ2-3, with 7 positions matching TRBD1. The CDR3 has 12 residues. Germline CDR1 is SGHDT and CDR2 is YYEEEE. V trimming: 3 bases; J trimming: 11 bases; junction bases outside the gene matches: 6. The CDR3, as DNA: TGTGCCAGCAGCTCCCCCCGGGACAGGCAGTATTTT. It translates to CASSSPRDRQYF.

The table lists this clone with a few counts. The CDR3 region is CASRVTGSDGYTF. The CDR3, as DNA: TGTGCCAGCAGGGTAACAGGGTCGGATGGCTACACCTTC. The chain is built from TRBV27 and TRBJ1-2; a possible D gene is TRBD1 (6 bases). Germline V gene data show CDR1 as MNHEY and CDR2 as SMNVEV (reference sequence). Trimming left V 6 bases short and J 6 bases short, with 14 bases between. CDR3 length: 13 residues.

This chain links TRBV15 with TRBJ2-3; D remains unclear. The germline gives CDR1 LNHNV, CDR2 YYDKDF (reference sequence). CDR3 length equals 13 residues. The V and J ends lost 0 bases and 6 bases respectively, with 7 bases between them. The DNA for the CDR3 is TGTGCCACCAGCAGAGATAATTTGGATACGCAGTATTTT. It encodes CATSRDNLDTQYF.

The V gene is TRBV30, the J gene TRBJ2-7; D not resolved. CDR3 length equals 12 residues. V shed 0 bases and J shed 4 bases, with 7 bases lying between them. Germline V gene sequence: CDR1 GTSNPN, CDR2 SVGIG (reference sequence). The CDR3 coding sequence is TGTGCCTGGAGTGTACTCCCTTACGAGCAGTACTTC. Its protein product is CAWSVLPYEQYF.

The chain recombines TRBV6-6 with TRBJ2-5, with 7 bases lining up with TRBD1. CDR3 size: 12 residues. Germline trimming cut 5 bases from V and 4 bases from J; bases unmatched to any gene: 1. CDR1 MNHNY and CDR2 SVGAGI come from the germline V gene (reference sequence). In nucleotides, the CDR3 is TGTGCCAGCAGTAGGACAGGAGAGACCCAGTACTTC. It codes for CASSRTGETQYF.

The chain is built from TRBV11-2 and TRBJ2-1; D is unclear. Trimming took 2 bases from V and 11 from J, leaving 10 bases between them. Germline CDR1 SGHAT, CDR2 FQNNGV. This CDR3 comprises 12 residues. The CDR3 spells CASSLSSLKQFF. In DNA form, the CDR3 reads TGTGCCAGCAGCTTATCCAGTCTGAAGCAGTTCTTC.

The genes are TRBV6-1 and TRBJ2-2, with 13 nucleotides matching TRBD2. The CDR3 length is 17 residues. CDR1 MNHNS and CDR2 SASEGT come from the germline V gene. J was trimmed by 4 bases and V by 2 bases; bases with no gene match: 4. The CDR3 region has the DNA TGTGCCAGCAGTGAATCCGGGACTAGCGGGACCACCGGGGAGCTGTTTTTT. Amino acid sequence: CASSESGTSGTTGELFF.

This clone was picked up a small number of times. This chain uses TRBV5-6 with TRBJ1-1, with 8 bases fitting TRBD1. This CDR3 comprises 16 residues. V lost 2 bases and J lost 1; bases outside the gene matches: 7. Germline V gene data show CDR1 as SGHDT and CDR2 as YYEEEE. CDR3 loop: CASSFGTGHPNTEAFF. The CDR3 coding sequence is TGTGCCAGCAGCTTCGGGACAGGTCACCCGAACACTGAAGCTTTCTTT.

The chain recombines TRBV5-1 with TRBJ2-3; 8 bases align to TRBD2. The CDR3 runs to 17 residues. V lost 3 bases to trimming and J lost 4 bases; unmatched junction nucleotides: 13. Germline values: CDR1 SGHRS, CDR2 YFSETQ. CDR3 sequence reads: CASSSNSGIQSPDTQYF. CDR3 sequence (DNA): TGCGCCAGCAGCTCGAATAGCGGGATCCAGAGCCCAGATACGCAGTATTTT.

This clone showed up just a few times. The chain is built from TRBV28 and TRBJ2-7, with 8 bases matching TRBD1. CDR1 is MDHEN, CDR2 SYDVKM, per germline. This CDR3 has 15 residues. Trimming at V came to 5 bases and at J to 2 bases, leaving 8 bases not matched to a gene. The CDR3 spells CASSRAGTGAYEQYF. DNA for the CDR3: TGTGCCAGCAGTCGGGCCGGGACAGGAGCCTACGAGCAGTACTTC.

CDR3 DNA: TGCGCCAGCAGCCAGGTCGTCAACCTAGAGACCCAGTACTTC. Its translation: CASSQVVNLETQYF. V gene TRBV4-3 combines with J gene TRBJ2-5; D gene ambiguous. The germline V gene encodes CDR1 LGHNA and CDR2 YSLEER. V lost 3 bases and J 4 bases, leaving 12 bases between the germline ends. The CDR3 sequence is 14 residues long.

The chain carries TRBV5-6 and TRBJ1-1; D is uncertain. This CDR3 comprises 13 residues. Germline values: CDR1 SGHDT, CDR2 YYEEEE. Trimming shortened V by 0 bases and J by 4 bases, and 7 bases separated the two germline ends. CDR3 bases: TGTGCCAGCAGCTTGGGAGGGCCCACTGAAGCTTTCTTT. This codes for CASSLGGPTEAFF.

The chain's CDR3 is CASSQDRGQAKVAFF. CDR3 DNA: TGCGCCAGCAGCCAAGATAGGGGACAGGCTAAAGTGGCTTTCTTT. The chain has TRBV4-3 and TRBJ1-1, with 8 nucleotides matching TRBD1. Germline V lookup: CDR1 LGHNA, CDR2 YSLEER. This CDR3 is 15 amino acids long. V lost 0 bases to trimming and J lost 11 bases; unmatched junction nucleotides: 11.

The rearrangement joins TRBV18 to TRBJ1-5; possibly TRBD1 for D (5 bases). Trimming left V 3 bases short and J 6 bases short, with 12 bases between. This CDR3 has 14 residues. CDR1 KGHSH and CDR2 LQKENI come from the germline V gene. DNA for the CDR3: TGTGCCAGCTCACCTGGCCCCCAGGGTCAGCCCCAGCATTTT. Translating gives CASSPGPQGQPQHF. The complete variable domain, with remaining parts taken from reference TRBV18 and TRBJ1-5, reads NAGVMQNPRHLVRRRGQEARLRCSPMKGHSHVYWYRQLPEEGLKFMVYLQKENIIDESGMPKERFSAEFPKEGPSILRIQQVVRGDSAAYFCASSPGPQGQPQHFGDGTRLSIL.

This chain links TRBV2 with TRBJ1-5, with a weak D call TRBD1 (5 bases). The CDR3 covers 13 residues. Germline CDR1 and CDR2: SNHLY and FYNNEI. Trimming took off 5 bases at V and 5 bases at J, with 10 bases between the two ends. The CDR3 spells CASSISRDQPQHF. The CDR3, as DNA: TGTGCCAGCAGTATCAGCAGGGATCAGCCCCAGCATTTT.

The chain couples TRBV28 to TRBJ1-5; D gene unclear. V lost 6 bases to trimming and J lost 6 bases, with 9 bases between them. The CDR3 extends over 12 amino acids. The germline CDR1 and CDR2 sequences are MDHEN and SYDVKM. The CDR3 here is CASSQVVQPQHF. The CDR3 coding sequence is TGTGCCAGCAGCCAAGTAGTTCAGCCCCAGCATTTT.

This sequence joins TRBV5-1 and TRBJ2-6; D is unclear. This CDR3 contains 22 residues. Trimming removed 2 bases at V and 0 bases at J, with 27 bases between. Germline V CDR1 and CDR2: SGHRS, YFSETQ. The CDR3 DNA reads TGCGCCAGCAGCTTTGGCCACAACAGAAAGGCGAGCCTCGACTCTGGGGCCAACGTCCTGACTTTC. This codes for CASSFGHNRKASLDSGANVLTF.

CDR3 loop: CASSGFGTGESPLHF. CDR3 sequence (DNA): TGTGCCAGCAGCGGCTTCGGGACAGGGGAGTCACCCCTCCACTTT. This chain uses TRBV9 with TRBJ1-6; 10 bases match TRBD1. This CDR3 has 15 residues. The V and J ends lost 3 bases and 10 bases, in that order; junction bases with no gene match: 7. Germline V CDR1 and CDR2: SGDLS, YYNGEE.

The V call is TRBV6-5, the J call TRBJ2-3; either TRBD1 or TRBD2 may supply D (6 bases each). The CDR3 sequence is 16 residues long. V was clipped by 4 bases and J by 0 bases, with 14 bases between them. Germline V gives CDR1 MNHEY, CDR2 SVGAGI. CDR3 nucleotide sequence: TGTGCCAGCAGTTCGATACAGGGACTGAGCACAGATACGCAGTATTTT. It yields the protein CASSSIQGLSTDTQYF.

The gene calls are TRBV5-8 and TRBJ1-1; 7 bases align to TRBD1. The CDR3 is made up of 13 amino acids. Germline V gives CDR1 SGHTS, CDR2 YDEGEE. V shed 4 bases and J 10 bases; nucleotides not matched to a gene: 10. CDR3 DNA: TGTGCCAGCAGCCCCCGGCGTAGACAGGGAGCTTTCTTT. It codes for CASSPRRRQGAFF.

The chain is built from TRBV6-1 and TRBJ2-4; no reliable D call. CDR3 length: 16 residues. Trimming shortened V by 2 bases and J by 0 bases, and 11 bases separated the two germline ends. Germline CDR1 and CDR2: MNHNS and SASEGT. This CDR3 is CASSERPGLAKNIQYF. The CDR3 coding sequence is TGTGCCAGCAGTGAAAGGCCTGGGTTAGCCAAAAACATTCAGTACTTC.